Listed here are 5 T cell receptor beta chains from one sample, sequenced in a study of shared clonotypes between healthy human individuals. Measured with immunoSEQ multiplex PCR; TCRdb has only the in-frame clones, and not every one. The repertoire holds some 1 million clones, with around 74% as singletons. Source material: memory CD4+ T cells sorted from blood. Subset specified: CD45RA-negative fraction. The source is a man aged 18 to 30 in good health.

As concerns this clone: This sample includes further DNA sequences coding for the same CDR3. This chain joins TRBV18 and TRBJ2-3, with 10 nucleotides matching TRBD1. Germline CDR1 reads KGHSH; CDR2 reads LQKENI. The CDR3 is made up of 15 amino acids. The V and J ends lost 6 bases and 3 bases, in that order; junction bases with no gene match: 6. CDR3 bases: TGTGCCAGCTCTACCGGGACAGGGGTGACAGATACGCAGTATTTT. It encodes CASSTGTGVTDTQYF.

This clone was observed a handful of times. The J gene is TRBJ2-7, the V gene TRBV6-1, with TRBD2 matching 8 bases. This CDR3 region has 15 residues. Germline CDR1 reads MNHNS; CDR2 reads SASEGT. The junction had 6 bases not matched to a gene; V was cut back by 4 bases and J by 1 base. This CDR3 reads CASSGRSGASYEQYF. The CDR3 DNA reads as TGTGCCAGCAGTGGTCGTAGCGGGGCGTCCTACGAGCAGTACTTC.

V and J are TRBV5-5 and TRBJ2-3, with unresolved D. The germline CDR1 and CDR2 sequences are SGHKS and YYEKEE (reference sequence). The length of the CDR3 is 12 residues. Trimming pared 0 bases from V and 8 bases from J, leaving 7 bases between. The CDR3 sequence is CASSLEAGTQYF. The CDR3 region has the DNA TGTGCCAGCAGCTTGGAAGCTGGTACGCAGTATTTT.

DNA of the CDR3: TGTGCCAGCAGCAAAGGGGGACAGGGGTTGGAGACCCAGTACTTC. This encodes CASSKGGQGLETQYF. This chain joins TRBV21-1 and TRBJ2-5; TRBD1, the table's D call, lacks a check against the DNA. TRBV21-1 is designated a pseudogene. This CDR3 is built from 15 residues.

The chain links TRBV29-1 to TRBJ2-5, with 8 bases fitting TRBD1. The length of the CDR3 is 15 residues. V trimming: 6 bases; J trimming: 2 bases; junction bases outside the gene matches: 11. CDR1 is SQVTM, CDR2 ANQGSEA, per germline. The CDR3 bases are TGCAGCGTGGGGGGACAGGCTGTAGCTCAAGAGACCCAGTACTTC. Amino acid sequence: CSVGGQAVAQETQYF.